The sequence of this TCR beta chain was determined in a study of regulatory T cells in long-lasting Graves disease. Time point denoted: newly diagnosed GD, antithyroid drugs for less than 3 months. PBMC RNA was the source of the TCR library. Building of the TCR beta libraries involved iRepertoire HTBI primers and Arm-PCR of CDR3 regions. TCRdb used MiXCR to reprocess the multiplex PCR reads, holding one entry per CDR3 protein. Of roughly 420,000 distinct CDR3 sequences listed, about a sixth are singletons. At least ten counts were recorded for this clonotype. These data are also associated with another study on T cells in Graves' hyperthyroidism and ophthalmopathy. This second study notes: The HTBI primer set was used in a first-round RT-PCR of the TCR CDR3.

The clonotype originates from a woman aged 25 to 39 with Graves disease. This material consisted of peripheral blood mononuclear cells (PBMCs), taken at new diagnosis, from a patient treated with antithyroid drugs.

The DNA for the CDR3 is TGTGCCAGCGGTCGGGGAGAAGAGACCCAGTACTTC. Amino acid sequence: CASGRGEETQYF. The chain uses TRBV7-9 and TRBJ2-5; possible D gene TRBD2, 5 bases. This CDR3 is built from 12 residues. Trimming pared 8 bases from V and 3 bases from J, leaving 10 bases between. The germline gives CDR1 SEHNR, CDR2 FQNEAQ (reference sequence).